This TCR beta chain was documented in a study of blood T cell repertoires in COVID-19. Study overall: Sample material is recorded as cDNA or gDNA derived from T cells, B-cell-depleted T cells, or PBMCs.

Participants spanned ages about 18 to 90 years and resided in some 22 US areas. Clinical history as reported by participants underpinned cohort assignment. Only in-frame clones appear in the TCRdb table, and some are missing; sequencing was by immunoSEQ multiplex PCR. The sample carries hundreds of thousands of clones, nearly 90% recorded once. Trimming removed 4 bases from V and 0 bases from J; junction bases left unmatched: 13. Per germline, CDR1 MDHEN and CDR2 SYDVKM. The CDR3 spans 21 residues. Source material: PBMCs or T cells enriched from blood (not recorded which). V is TRBV28 and J is TRBJ2-3; 16 bases fit TRBD2. The clonotype originates from a young woman with acute COVID-19. Written as DNA, the CDR3 is TGTGCCAGCAGTTACCCCCTGGGACTAGCGGGAGGGACGGGAAGCACAGATACGCAGTATTTT. Translating gives CASSYPLGLAGGTGSTDTQYF. Combining the CDR3 with reference TRBV28 and TRBJ2-3 gives the whole variable domain DVKVTQSSRYLVKRTGEKVFLECVQDMDHENMFWYRQDPGLGLRLIYFSYDVKMKEKGDIPEGYSVSREKKERFSLILESASTNQTSMYLCASSYPLGLAGGTGSTDTQYFGPGTRLTVL.